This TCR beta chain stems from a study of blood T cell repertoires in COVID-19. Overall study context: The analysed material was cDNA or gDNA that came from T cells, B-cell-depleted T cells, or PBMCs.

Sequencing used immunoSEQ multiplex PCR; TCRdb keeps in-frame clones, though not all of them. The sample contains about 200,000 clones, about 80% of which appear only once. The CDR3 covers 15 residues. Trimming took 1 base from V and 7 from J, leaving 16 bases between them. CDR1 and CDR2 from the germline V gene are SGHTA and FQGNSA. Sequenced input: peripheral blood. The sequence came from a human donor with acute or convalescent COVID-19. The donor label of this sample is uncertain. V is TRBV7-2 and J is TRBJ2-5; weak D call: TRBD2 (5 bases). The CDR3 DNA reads TGTGCCAGCAGCTTAGAGAGTAGCGCAAAGGGGACCCAGTACTTC. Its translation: CASSLESSAKGTQYF. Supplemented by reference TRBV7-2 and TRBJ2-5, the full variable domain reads GAGVSQSPSNKVTEKGKDVELRCDPISGHTALYWYRQSLGQGLEFLIYFQGNSAPDKSGLPSDRFSAERTGGSVSTLTIQRTQQEDSAVYLCASSLESSAKGTQYFGPGTRLLVL.